This T cell receptor (beta chain) stems from a study of cytotoxic CD8 clonotypes in ibrutinib-treated CLL. Germline assignment: CDR1 SGHRS and CDR2 YFSETQ. The V segment lost 1 base and the J segment 3 bases; nucleotides outside the gene matches: 16. The CDR3 consists of 18 residues. This table comes from immunoSEQ multiplex PCR, and its TCRdb copy is limited to in-frame clones, with some not included. The data contain about 140,000 clones, around 81% of them singletons. This clonotype originated in a human donor with chronic lymphocytic leukemia. Specimen: PBMCs, collected after 36 months of ibrutinib treatment. The chain combines TRBV5-1 with TRBJ2-7; 7 nucleotides match TRBD2. In DNA form, the CDR3 reads TGCGCCAGCAGCTTGAGGGGCCGACTAGCTACCCTTATCTACGAGCAGTACTTC. This codes for CASSLRGRLATLIYEQYF.